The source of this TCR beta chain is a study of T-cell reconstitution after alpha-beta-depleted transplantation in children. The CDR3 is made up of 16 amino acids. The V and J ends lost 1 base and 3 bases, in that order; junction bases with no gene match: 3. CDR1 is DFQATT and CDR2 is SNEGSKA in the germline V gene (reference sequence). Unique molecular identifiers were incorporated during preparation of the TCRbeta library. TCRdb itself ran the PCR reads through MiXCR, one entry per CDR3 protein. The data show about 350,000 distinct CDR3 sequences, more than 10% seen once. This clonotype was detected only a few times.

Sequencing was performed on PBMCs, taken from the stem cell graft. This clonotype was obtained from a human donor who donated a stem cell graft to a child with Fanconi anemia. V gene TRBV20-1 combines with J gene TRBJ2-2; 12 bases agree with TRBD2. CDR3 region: CSARVRLAGDTGELFF. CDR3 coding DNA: TGCAGTGCTAGAGTTCGACTAGCGGGGGACACCGGGGAGCTGTTTTTT.